The entry below describes one T cell receptor (beta chain). Its cognate antigen is unknown. Measured with immunoSEQ multiplex PCR; TCRdb has only the in-frame clones, and not every one. The table has around 80,000 clones, around nine tenths seen once. There are 17 residues in the CDR3. Trimming removed 4 bases from V and 5 bases from J; junction bases left unmatched: 9. From germline, CDR1 is LNHDA and CDR2 SQIVND (reference sequence). The sample belongs to a study of T cell responses to AZD1222 COVID-19 vaccine. About the research overall: Pooled samples include second doses given at about 4 or 12 weeks. Whole-study results and caveats: Close to half of all spike-specific TCRs reportedly target regions of the variants that are unmutated. Only a handful of AZD1222 recipients, six or seven in all, had baseline seropositivity. Breadth and depth of Spike-specific TCRs rose after two AZD1222 doses.

Sequenced material: peripheral blood, taken on day 0 of AZD1222 vaccination. This receptor was obtained from an adult in good health. V gene TRBV19 combines with J gene TRBJ2-1, with 12 bases aligning to TRBD2. For the CDR3, the DNA is TGTGCCAGTAGTACTAGCGGGGGGGCCCCCAACCACAATGAGCAGTTCTTC. It specifies CASSTSGGAPNHNEQFF.